The 16 T cell receptor beta chains below all came from one sample that was sequenced in a study of patients and donors after allogeneic stem cell transplantation. TCRdb used MiXCR to reprocess the RT-PCR reads, holding one entry per CDR3 protein. The sample consists of over 200,000 distinct CDR3 sequences, about 37% of them appearing once. Sequenced: blood, either unsorted or a sorted T cell fraction (not recorded which). These TCRs come from a human donor who was either an allogeneic HSCT recipient or a stem cell or donor lymphocyte infusion donor (not recorded which). It is not recorded whose cells these are; they may come from a transplant donor.

The table lists this clonotype with a few counts. The V and J genes are TRBV5-1 and TRBJ1-4; TRBD1 matches 7 bases. CDR1 is SGHRS and CDR2 is YFSETQ in the germline V gene. The CDR3 length is 17 residues. V lost 0 bases, J lost 4 bases, and 9 bases stayed unmatched. The CDR3 DNA sequence: TGCGCCAGCAGCTTGGCCGGACGCACAGGGGTTAATGAAAAACTGTTTTTT. Translation gives CASSLAGRTGVNEKLFF.

The V and J genes are TRBV2 and TRBJ1-1; D ambiguous. Germline values: CDR1 SNHLY, CDR2 FYNNEI. V was cut by 7 bases and J by 1 base, with 10 bases left in between. The CDR3 covers 13 residues. The CDR3 nucleotides are TGTGCCAGCATTGTCGTCGGGAACACTGAAGCTTTCTTT. This encodes CASIVVGNTEAFF.

The chain is built from TRBV20-1 and TRBJ1-5; possibly TRBD1 for D (5 bases). This CDR3 is 13 amino acids long. Trimming stripped 7 bases from V and 3 bases from J, with 13 bases between. Germline loops: CDR1 DFQATT, CDR2 SNEGSKA (reference sequence). CDR3 sequence: CSGRRQNNQPQHF. Written as DNA, the CDR3 is TGCAGTGGAAGGCGACAGAACAATCAGCCCCAGCATTTT.

This sequence joins TRBV5-1 and TRBJ2-5; possibly TRBD2 for D (6 bases). Germline CDR1 SGHRS, CDR2 YFSETQ. CDR3 length: 16 amino acids. Deletions cut 1 base from V and 2 bases from J, with 15 bases between. CDR3 coding DNA: TGCGCCAGCAGCTTGATTCAGCGGCGGGGACAAGAGACCCAGTACTTC. Translated: CASSLIQRRGQETQYF.

This chain uses TRBV18 with TRBJ1-2; D ambiguous. CDR1 and CDR2 from the germline V gene are KGHSH and LQKENI. V was pared by 0 bases and J by 0 bases, with 11 bases between. CDR3 length equals 16 residues. This chain's CDR3 is CASSPPSSAANYGYTF. CDR3 nucleotides: TGTGCCAGCTCACCACCCAGCTCAGCAGCTAACTATGGCTACACCTTC.

The chain recombines TRBV2 with TRBJ1-5; a weak D match, TRBD1 (5 bases). The CDR3 is 15 residues long. The germline V and J ends were trimmed by 7 bases and 3 bases, with 16 bases remaining between them. Germline lookup yields CDR1 SNHLY and CDR2 FYNNEI. CDR3 coding DNA: TGTGCCAGCACCACGCCGGGACTCCTCAATCAGCCCCAGCATTTT. This codes for CASTTPGLLNQPQHF. Drawing the rest from reference TRBV2 and TRBJ1-5, the complete variable domain is EPEVTQTPSHQVTQMGQEVILRCVPISNHLYFYWYRQILGQKVEFLVSFYNNEISEKSEIFDDQFSVERPDGSNFTLKIRSTKLEDSAMYFCASTTPGLLNQPQHFGDGTRLSIL.

The rearrangement joins TRBV5-1 to TRBJ1-1; D unresolved. The germline CDR1 and CDR2 sequences are SGHRS and YFSETQ. V lost 4 bases, J lost 0 bases, and 13 bases lay in between. CDR3 length: 15 residues. CDR3 amino acids: CASSVYGGMNTEAFF. The CDR3 DNA is TGCGCCAGCAGCGTATATGGAGGCATGAACACTGAAGCTTTCTTT.

V gene TRBV11-2 combines with J gene TRBJ2-3; 15 nucleotides agree with TRBD2. CDR3 size: 17 residues. V lost 5 bases, J lost 6 bases, and 9 bases stayed unmatched. In germline, CDR1 is SGHAT, CDR2 FQNNGV. In DNA form, the CDR3 reads TGTGCCAGCAGCCCTGGACTAGCGGGGGGGCAGCCCGATACGCAGTATTTT. It encodes CASSPGLAGGQPDTQYF. The variable domain in full, completed from reference TRBV11-2 and TRBJ2-3, reads EAGVAQSPRYKIIEKRQSVAFWCNPISGHATLYWYQQILGQGPKLLIQFQNNGVVDDSQLPKDRFSAERLKGVDSTLKIQPAKLEDSAVYLCASSPGLAGGQPDTQYFGPGTRLTVL.

This clonotype was seen only a few times. The V gene is TRBV27, the J gene TRBJ1-5; D perhaps matches TRBD1 (6 bases). The CDR3 loop spans 13 amino acids. Looked up from germline, CDR1 is MNHEY and CDR2 is SMNVEV (reference sequence). V lost 6 bases and J 7 bases, leaving 13 bases between the germline ends. The CDR3 sequence is CASRRVGGQPQHF. The DNA of the CDR3 is TGTGCCAGCAGGCGGGTGGGGGGCCAGCCCCAGCATTTT.

There are a few counts of this clonotype. The chain uses TRBV11-2 and TRBJ2-2; 9 bases map to TRBD2. This CDR3 contains 17 residues. Germline assignment: CDR1 SGHAT and CDR2 FQNNGV. Trimming at V came to 5 bases and at J to 3 bases, leaving 10 bases not matched to a gene. CDR3: CASSRTGTSKDTGELFF. As DNA, the CDR3 is TGTGCCAGCAGCCGGACCGGGACTAGCAAGGACACCGGGGAGCTGTTTTTT. Supplemented by reference TRBV11-2 and TRBJ2-2, the full variable domain reads EAGVAQSPRYKIIEKRQSVAFWCNPISGHATLYWYQQILGQGPKLLIQFQNNGVVDDSQLPKDRFSAERLKGVDSTLKIQPAKLEDSAVYLCASSRTGTSKDTGELFFGEGSRLTVL.

This clonotype appeared a few times. V gene TRBV7-2 combines with J gene TRBJ1-2; 8 positions match TRBD1. Per the germline V gene, CDR1 is SGHTA and CDR2 is FQGNSA. CDR3 length equals 13 residues. V trimming: 5 bases; J trimming: 7 bases; junction bases outside the gene matches: 6. CDR3 protein: CASSPRTGFGYTF. The DNA for the CDR3 is TGTGCCAGCAGCCCACGGACAGGGTTTGGCTACACCTTC. The full variable domain, its missing parts supplied by reference TRBV7-2 and TRBJ1-2, is GAGVSQSPSNKVTEKGKDVELRCDPISGHTALYWYRQSLGQGLEFLIYFQGNSAPDKSGLPSDRFSAERTGGSVSTLTIQRTQQEDSAVYLCASSPRTGFGYTFGSGTRLTVV.

The chain is built from TRBV20-1 and TRBJ1-6; D not resolved. Germline-derived CDR1 and CDR2 are DFQATT and SNEGSKA (reference sequence). Trimming removed 0 bases at V and 5 bases at J, with 11 bases between. CDR3 size: 15 residues. The CDR3 region is CSARDQAGDNSPLHF. CDR3 nucleotides: TGCAGTGCTAGAGATCAGGCAGGTGATAATTCACCCCTCCACTTT.

This clonotype occurred a few times. Here the CDR3 DNA reads TGTGCCAGCAGTTACTCCGCCAGGAGCTCTGGAAACACCATATATTTT. This translates into CASSYSARSSGNTIYF. The chain is built from TRBV6-6 and TRBJ1-3; D uncertain. V was trimmed by 0 bases and J by 0 bases, leaving 9 bases between them. The CDR3 sequence is 16 residues long. The V gene's germline CDR1 is MNHNY and CDR2 SVGAGI (reference sequence).

This clonotype has more than one count but fewer than ten. The chain combines TRBV28 with TRBJ2-5; D ambiguous. Germline loops: CDR1 MDHEN, CDR2 SYDVKM. The V end was cut by 1 base, the J end by 4 bases, with 13 bases between. The CDR3 length is 15 residues. The CDR3: CASSLLALKGETQYF. The CDR3 DNA reads as TGTGCCAGCAGTTTATTGGCCCTAAAAGGAGAGACCCAGTACTTC.

This clonotype was detected many times. The chain employs TRBV6-5 and TRBJ1-5; D not resolved. This CDR3 is built from 13 residues. V lost 0 bases and J 7 bases, leaving 7 bases between the germline ends. CDR1 and CDR2 from the germline V gene are MNHEY and SVGAGI. CDR3 nucleotides: TGTGCCAGCAGTTACTCGGCGGGGCAGCCCCAGCATTTT. This encodes CASSYSAGQPQHF.

V and J are TRBV7-3 and TRBJ1-2; TRBD1 agrees at 10 bases. V gave up 3 bases and J gave up 2 bases; unmatched junction bases: 0. This CDR3 region has 14 residues. Germline CDR1 reads SGHTA; CDR2 reads FQGTGA. CDR3 in amino acids: CASSLGQGNYGYTF. CDR3 DNA sequence: TGTGCCAGCAGCTTGGGACAGGGGAACTATGGCTACACCTTC.